This T cell receptor (beta chain) was observed in a study of shared clonotypes between healthy human individuals. All donors were Caucasian adults living in Nashville, Tennessee. As for this clone: The junction and the germline gene differ at one end; a read error may be behind it.

Some clones are missing from TCRdb's copy, which holds only in-frame ones; the method was immunoSEQ multiplex PCR. The profile shows over 1.5 million clones, nearly 99% of them singletons. This CDR3 is 11 amino acids long. Germline values: CDR1 DFQATT, CDR2 SNEGSKA (reference sequence). The gene calls are TRBV20-1 and TRBJ2-1; D not certain. The sequence was obtained from a man between 25 and 39 years old in good health. The sample comprised naive CD4+ T cells sorted from blood. As for subset: CD45RA+ positively selected. CDR3 bases: TGCAGTGCGAGAGAAGACGATGAGCAGTTCTTC. Protein product: CSAREDDEQFF.